These 25 T cell receptor beta chains share one sample of origin, sequenced in a study of liver allograft versus peripheral blood T cells. Overall study: Comparisons were made between T cell receptor repertoires found in transplanted livers and those circulating in recipients' peripheral blood.

TCRdb itself ran the reads through MiXCR, one entry per CDR3 protein. The repertoire includes 9,700 or so distinct CDR3 sequences, 25% to 30% of them detected once, and about 7.7% sits in the top ten. These receptors were collected from a human patient who had a liver transplant. Among the T cells, some may be from the graft donor.

This clonotype was seen repeatedly, ten times or more. The V gene is TRBV27, the J gene TRBJ2-4, with D uncertain. CDR3 length equals 12 residues. Trimming left V 3 bases short and J 3 bases short, with 3 bases between. Germline loops: CDR1 MNHEY, CDR2 SMNVEV (reference sequence). Here the CDR3 reads CASSFGKNIQYF. CDR3 coding DNA: TGTGCCAGCAGTTTCGGCAAAAACATTCAGTACTTC.

Only a few counts were recorded for this clonotype. This rearrangement joins TRBV6-6 to TRBJ2-5; D may be TRBD1 (5 bases). This CDR3 has 15 amino acids. Trimming shortened V by 0 bases and J by 4 bases, and 12 bases separated the two germline ends. Per the germline V gene, CDR1 is MNHNY and CDR2 is SVGAGI (reference sequence). CDR3 loop: CASSYSVQGPETQYF. The CDR3 DNA reads TGTGCCAGCAGTTACTCGGTTCAGGGTCCAGAGACCCAGTACTTC.

This clonotype was seen a handful of times. The chain carries TRBV18 and TRBJ2-1; TRBD2 matches 7 bases. Germline V gene sequence: CDR1 KGHSH, CDR2 LQKENI. There are 15 residues in the CDR3. J lost 2 bases, V lost 3 bases, and 4 bases had no gene match. In nucleotides, the CDR3 is TGTGCCAGCTCACCCCAAAGCGGGACCTACAATGAGCAGTTCTTC. Translation: CASSPQSGTYNEQFF.

Sample share makes this clonotype medium-sized. The rearrangement uses TRBV6-5 and TRBJ1-3; no clear D. V was shortened by 10 bases and J by 8 bases, with 21 bases between the two germline ends. Looked up from germline, CDR1 is MNHEY and CDR2 is SVGAGI. The CDR3 is made up of 14 amino acids. The CDR3 sequence is CATKGVGWVDTIYF. In DNA, the CDR3 is TGTGCCACCAAGGGTGTGGGTTGGGTTGACACCATATATTTT.

The CDR3 region is CASSLDTGEYNSPLHF. CDR3 nucleotide sequence: TGTGCCAGCAGTTTAGACACAGGGGAGTATAATTCACCCCTCCACTTT. V gene TRBV12-3 or TRBV12-4 combines with J gene TRBJ1-6; 7 bases align to TRBD1. The CDR3 spans 16 residues. V lost 1 base to trimming and J lost 4 bases; unmatched junction nucleotides: 4.

This clonotype was observed a handful of times. The chain combines TRBV11-3 with TRBJ2-1, with 10 bases matching TRBD1. The CDR3 consists of 13 residues. The trim removed 3 bases at V and 12 bases at J, leaving 5 bases unmatched. Germline values: CDR1 SGHNT, CDR2 YENEEA. The CDR3 is CASSFLTGGGQFF. The CDR3 DNA sequence: TGTGCCAGCAGCTTTTTGACAGGGGGCGGGCAGTTCTTC.

The chain uses TRBV3-1 and TRBJ2-7, with D perhaps TRBD1 or TRBD2 (5 bases each). Trimming removed 3 bases from V and 3 bases from J, with 21 bases in between. In germline, CDR1 is LGHDT, CDR2 YNNKEL (reference sequence). The CDR3 runs 17 residues. The CDR3 sequence is CASSHSPREGQFYEQYF. The CDR3 bases are TGTGCCAGCAGCCATTCACCTCGAGAGGGGCAATTCTACGAGCAGTACTTC.

This clonotype has a handful of counts. This chain joins TRBV30 and TRBJ1-4; no clear D gene. The V end lost 3 bases, the J end lost 0 bases, and 11 bases lay between the germline ends. This CDR3 is built from 15 residues. From germline, CDR1 is GTSNPN and CDR2 SVGIG (reference sequence). The CDR3 DNA follows: TGTGCCTGGAGCCGGACTCCAACAACTAATGAAAAACTGTTTTTT. Its protein is CAWSRTPTTNEKLFF.

A single count supports this clonotype. The V gene is TRBV7-3, the J gene TRBJ1-5; TRBD1 is a possible D gene (5 bases). The germline V and J ends were trimmed by 3 bases and 4 bases, with 7 bases remaining between them. The germline V gene encodes CDR1 SGHTA and CDR2 FQGTGA. This CDR3 has 13 residues. The CDR3 region is CASSLRGNQPQHF. The CDR3 DNA reads as TGTGCCAGCAGCTTGAGGGGAAATCAGCCCCAGCATTTT.

Only a few counts were recorded for this clonotype. V and J are TRBV29-1 and TRBJ1-1, with TRBD1 matching over 8 bases. Germline V gene lookup returns CDR1 SQVTM and CDR2 ANQGSEA. V shed 0 bases, J shed 6 bases, and the junction held 9 bases outside the gene matches. This CDR3 has 15 amino acids. CDR3 in DNA: TGCAGCGTTGAAGAATTTGGCAGGGGGCTTTCTGAAGCTTTCTTT. Its translation: CSVEEFGRGLSEAFF. Complete variable domain (other parts from reference TRBV29-1 and TRBJ1-1): SAVISQKPSRDICQRGTSLTIQCQVDSQVTMMFWYRQQPGQSLTLIATANQGSEATYESGFVIDKFPISRPNLTFSTLTVSNMSPEDSSIYLCSVEEFGRGLSEAFFGQGTRLTVV.

The V and J genes are TRBV7-2 and TRBJ1-1; TRBD1 is a possible D gene (6 bases). The CDR3 consists of 14 residues. The ends were cut back, 2 bases at V and 0 bases at J, with 7 bases in the middle. Germline values: CDR1 SGHTA, CDR2 FQGNSA. The CDR3 loop is CASSLQGLNTEAFF. For the CDR3, the DNA is TGTGCCAGCAGCTTACAGGGGCTGAACACTGAAGCTTTCTTT.

By share, this clonotype ranks as medium-sized. The genes are TRBV19 and TRBJ1-1; no clear D. The CDR3 runs 15 residues. Germline V gene lookup returns CDR1 LNHDA and CDR2 SQIVND (reference sequence). V gave up 10 bases and J gave up 1 base, with 19 bases separating them. The chain's CDR3 is CATRRRSGANTEAFF. The DNA of the CDR3 is TGTGCCACACGCCGGAGGAGCGGAGCGAACACTGAAGCTTTCTTT.

This clonotype was recorded many times. This chain connects TRBV24-1 to TRBJ1-1; D remains unclear. From germline, CDR1 is KGHDR and CDR2 SFDVKD. V shed 5 bases and J shed 1 base, with 7 bases lying between them. The CDR3 runs to 13 residues. This chain's CDR3 is CATSGPPNTEAFF. CDR3 nucleotide sequence: TGTGCCACCAGTGGGCCACCGAACACTGAAGCTTTCTTT.

This chain connects TRBV19 to TRBJ2-7; 12 bases are shared with TRBD2. CDR1 is LNHDA, CDR2 SQIVND, per germline (reference sequence). The V and J ends lost 4 bases and 4 bases, in that order; junction bases with no gene match: 2. The CDR3 runs to 14 residues. The CDR3 DNA reads as TGTGCCAGTAGTACTAGCGGGAGGGCTTACGAGCAGTACTTC. It codes for CASSTSGRAYEQYF.

By sample share, this clonotype is medium-sized (0.01 to 0.1%). This chain uses TRBV5-4 with TRBJ2-6; perhaps TRBD1 as D (5 bases). The CDR3 runs to 13 residues. V lost 5 bases and J 3 bases, leaving 6 bases between the germline ends. The germline V gene encodes CDR1 SGHNT and CDR2 YYREEE (reference sequence). The CDR3 DNA follows: TGTGCCAGCAGGACAGATGGGGCCAACGTCCTGACTTTC. As protein: CASRTDGANVLTF. The full variable domain, in which reference TRBV5-4 and TRBJ2-6 provide the parts outside the CDR3, is ETGVTQSPTHLIKTRGQQVTLRCSSQSGHNTVSWYQQALGQGPQFIFQYYREEENGRGNFPPRFSGLQFPNYSSELNVNALELDDSALYLCASRTDGANVLTFGAGSRLTVL.

This chain connects TRBV6-1 to TRBJ1-1, with D uncertain. Per the germline V gene, CDR1 is MNHNS and CDR2 is SASEGT. Trimming shortened V by 3 bases and J by 1 base, and 6 bases separated the two germline ends. CDR3 length: 13 residues. CDR3 nucleotide sequence: TGTGCCAGCAGTGAGCAGCCGAACACTGAAGCTTTCTTT. Translated: CASSEQPNTEAFF.

This clonotype was detected a few times. The chain links TRBV6-9 to TRBJ2-7, with D perhaps TRBD1 (6 bases). The ends were cut back, 6 bases at V and 4 bases at J, with 19 bases in the middle. The CDR3 has 15 amino acids. CDR1 MNHGY and CDR2 SVAAGI come from the germline V gene. CDR3 DNA sequence: TGTGCCAGCAGCTCCTCACTCGGGACACCATACGAGCAGTACTTC. It encodes CASSSSLGTPYEQYF.

V is TRBV7-9 and J is TRBJ2-5; TRBD2 matches at 12 bases. The CDR3 is 15 amino acids. CDR1 is SEHNR, CDR2 FQNEAQ, per germline (reference sequence). Losses at the gene ends were 5 bases for V and 5 bases for J; bases not matched to a gene: 6. CDR3 amino acids: CASSRDGLAGETQYF. The CDR3 nucleotides are TGTGCCAGCAGCCGCGATGGACTAGCGGGGGAGACCCAGTACTTC.

The table lists this clonotype with many counts. The chain combines TRBV7-9 with TRBJ1-3; possibly TRBD1 for D (5 bases). With 8 bases removed from V and 0 bases from J, the gap between germline ends came to 8 bases. Germline CDR1 SEHNR, CDR2 FQNEAQ (reference sequence). The CDR3 is 13 residues long. The CDR3 bases are TGTGCCAGCCGAGACAGCTCTGGAAACACCATATATTTT. Translation: CASRDSSGNTIYF.

This clonotype was detected ten times or more. The chain employs TRBV7-9 and TRBJ2-5; 8 nucleotides agree with TRBD2. CDR1 and CDR2 (germline): SEHNR, FQNEAQ (reference sequence). The CDR3 has 14 amino acids. Germline trimming cut 3 bases from V and 3 bases from J; bases unmatched to any gene: 3. The CDR3 region has the DNA TGTGCCAGCAGCTTGACAGCGGGGGAAGAGACCCAGTACTTC. Protein: CASSLTAGEETQYF.

This clonotype is medium-sized within its sample. The chain recombines TRBV19 with TRBJ2-5; no clear D. Deletions cut 4 bases from V and 1 base from J, with 10 bases between. CDR3 length equals 14 residues. Germline V lookup: CDR1 LNHDA, CDR2 SQIVND (reference sequence). CDR3 amino acids: CASSTSHIQETQYF. The DNA for the CDR3 is TGTGCCAGTAGTACGTCGCATATCCAAGAGACCCAGTACTTC.

This sequence joins TRBV20-1 and TRBJ2-5; D is perhaps TRBD2 (5 bases). V dropped 3 bases and J dropped 5 bases, with 16 bases sitting between them. The CDR3 runs to 14 residues. Looked up from germline, CDR1 is DFQATT and CDR2 is SNEGSKA (reference sequence). The CDR3 here is CSARASSGWETQYF. The CDR3 DNA sequence: TGCAGTGCTAGGGCTAGCTCGGGCTGGGAGACCCAGTACTTC.

The chain uses TRBV20-1 and TRBJ1-5; no firm D call. The germline V gene has CDR1 DFQATT and CDR2 SNEGSKA (reference sequence). The V end lost 6 bases, the J end lost 7 bases, and 13 bases lay between the germline ends. The CDR3 is 12 residues long. This chain's CDR3 is CSALPGNQPQHF. In DNA form, the CDR3 reads TGCAGTGCCCTCCCCGGGAACCAGCCCCAGCATTTT.

This clonotype was detected only a few times. V usage is TRBV20-1 and J usage is TRBJ2-7; TRBD2 matches 13 bases. Per germline, CDR1 DFQATT and CDR2 SNEGSKA (reference sequence). V lost 6 bases and J lost 7; bases outside the gene matches: 15. The CDR3 is 16 residues long. The CDR3 coding sequence is TGCAGTGCAGGAACTAGCGGGAGGGCCGTTCAGAAAGAGCAGTACTTC. Encoded protein: CSAGTSGRAVQKEQYF.

This clonotype rates as medium-sized. This chain links TRBV5-6 with TRBJ1-2, with no clear D. Per germline, CDR1 SGHDT and CDR2 YYEEEE. There are 12 residues in the CDR3. Trimming removed 2 bases from V and 5 bases from J, with 7 bases in between. CDR3 protein: CASSLSGYGYTF. CDR3 nucleotide sequence: TGTGCCAGCAGCTTATCAGGTTATGGCTACACCTTC.